Listed below are T cell receptor beta chains from one sample, sequenced in a study of somatic mutations in cytotoxic T cells in rheumatoid arthritis. Profiling relied on immunoSEQ multiplex PCR, and the TCRdb table lists in-frame clones only, not all of them. The table has roughly 660 clones, about 70% seen once. The sample was CD8+ T cells sorted from blood. The receptors derive from an adult with rheumatoid arthritis. CDR3s leave out the opening cysteine and the closing phenylalanine or tryptophan. Not all rows give a size; the values are once, few, many and, for expanded clones, a class.

cdr3_aa,clone_size,v_call
ASSRPNTEAF,-,TRBV6-6
ASSLLPDEQF,-,TRBV7-3
ASSFTGAGTGELF,-,TRBV27
ASSSTGTLLNTEAF,-,TRBV27
SVDLTYYGYT,few,TRBV29-1
ASSLEGRSEQY,-,TRBV5-1
ASSFGAKAYEQY,once,TRBV11-2
ASSPGRRGSNQPQH,-,TRBV5-6
ASSVAGGVEETQY,-,TRBV9
ASSLVLGYEQY,-,TRBV11-2
ATSRVRAGASYEQY,-,TRBV15
ASSLATGDHGYT,-,TRBV7-6
ASSQSRRGRFAYQPQH,-,TRBV23-1
ASSDGTGGDGYT,once,TRBV6-4
ASGGFNQPQH,-,TRBV2
ASSQGDRGGQPQH,-,TRBV4-1
ASSYSSVWEQTEAF,-,TRBV6-7
ATSRNRDGNEQF,-,TRBV15
ASSFSRPYRGQDGYT,-,TRBV5-1
ASSNLATGVYTSNQPQH,-,TRBV10-1
ASSQEKGGGYEQY,-,TRBV4-3
PGGAGTGGLKTDTQY,-,TRBV29-1
ASSRGGQGRRGYT,-,TRBV7-3
ASSFLGGDLRNEQF,-,TRBV7-8
AWSVLGRPKNTEAF,-,TRBV30
ASRRQTGNTIY,-,TRBV28
ASSDSLDRVYEQY,-,TRBV10-2
ASSQEEAGAAYNEQF,-,TRBV4-3
ASSFGQGANTDTQY,-,TRBV5-1
ASSQDSGPLAKNIQY,-,TRBV4-3
SVAGTDWRNYGYT,-,TRBV29-1
ASTGTGLHEQY,-,TRBV6-1
ASSLFGAGGGETQY,-,TRBV5-4
ASSFATRPEQY,-,TRBV5-5
ATRTVITDTQY,-,TRBV19
ASIGGQVINQPQH,-,TRBV19
ASSLEGAGGENQPQH,-,TRBV7-2
ASSIGRGYAYEQY,-,TRBV19
ASSAQQGSYEQY,-,TRBV9
ASSPWTGNTEAF,-,TRBV27
ASSDTARGFGYNEQF,once,TRBV2
ATSRDRLGNEQF,-,TRBV15
ASSASTTGRSGANVLT,few,TRBV9
ASSAFEFADTQY,-,TRBV9
ASNGQGNTEAF,-,TRBV28
ASSLRGGTGNSPLH,-,TRBV5-5
ASSPRGAPSHEQF,-,TRBV5-6
ASRLGHT,-,TRBV4-3
ATGFMNTEAF,-,TRBV28